Following are 19 T cell receptor beta chains from one sample sequenced in a study of beta chain features in type 1 diabetes. The investigators reverse transcribed all of the isolated RNA, so they sequenced expressed TCRB transcripts. This table comes from immunoSEQ multiplex PCR, and its TCRdb copy is limited to in-frame clones, with some not included. In the table there are 350,000 to 450,000 clones, more than 13% of which are singletons. Sequenced input: naive CD4+ T cells from blood. These receptor sequences come from a woman between 18 and 30 years old in good health.

The V call is TRBV11-2, the J call TRBJ2-1; TRBD2 matches at 8 bases. V was clipped by 6 bases and J by 6 bases; unmatched bases: 10. Germline CDR1 reads SGHAT; CDR2 reads FQNNGV. The CDR3 is 15 amino acids. The CDR3 is CASSPAGTRRNEQFF. Here the CDR3 DNA reads TGTGCCAGCAGTCCCGCCGGGACTAGACGCAATGAGCAGTTCTTC.

This clone has a handful of counts. The CDR3 loop is CASSLREVRLGSGELFF. The CDR3 DNA reads TGTGCCAGCAGCTTACGAGAAGTGCGACTTGGGAGCGGGGAGCTGTTTTTT. The chain is built from TRBV7-2 and TRBJ2-2; maybe TRBD2 (5 bases). The V gene's germline CDR1 is SGHTA and CDR2 FQGNSA. This CDR3 spans 17 amino acids. V was clipped by 2 bases and J by 7 bases, with 20 bases between them.

J is TRBJ1-1 and V is TRBV7-9; TRBD1 might be the D (5 bases). This CDR3 contains 13 residues. Trimming removed 6 bases from V and 1 base from J, with 9 bases in between. Germline CDR1 and CDR2: SEHNR and FQNEAQ (reference sequence). As DNA, the CDR3 is TGTGCCAGCAGGATACAGGAGAACACTGAAGCTTTCTTT. This gives the protein CASRIQENTEAFF.

The chain combines TRBV27 with TRBJ2-3, with 7 bases identical to TRBD2. V was clipped by 8 bases and J by 4 bases; unmatched bases: 12. Germline V lookup: CDR1 MNHEY, CDR2 SMNVEV (reference sequence). This CDR3 spans 15 amino acids. The CDR3 loop reads CASGFGGRAPDTQYF. The CDR3 bases are TGTGCCAGCGGGTTTGGGGGGAGGGCCCCAGATACGCAGTATTTT.

V is TRBV19 and J is TRBJ2-5, with TRBD1 as a possible D gene (6 bases). The V gene lost 5 bases and the J gene lost 5 bases, with 15 bases spanning the gap. The CDR3 length is 14 residues. Germline CDR1 is LNHDA and CDR2 is SQIVND (reference sequence). DNA of the CDR3: TGTGCCAGTAGTCCCCAACCGCAGGGGGAGACCCAGTACTTC. Its translation is CASSPQPQGETQYF.

The rearrangement joins TRBV19 to TRBJ2-7; weak D call: TRBD2 (5 bases). Germline CDR1 reads LNHDA; CDR2 reads SQIVND (reference sequence). The length of the CDR3 is 15 residues. V gave up 5 bases and J gave up 3 bases, with 17 bases separating them. The CDR3 DNA follows: TGTGCCAGTAGTGTCGGGTTCCGGACTTTCTACGAGCAGTACTTC. Translation: CASSVGFRTFYEQYF.

This clone has only a few counts. The chain carries TRBV9 and TRBJ2-7, with 13 bases matching TRBD2. The CDR3 has 16 amino acids. V trimming: 4 bases; J trimming: 1 base; junction bases outside the gene matches: 5. Per the germline V gene, CDR1 is SGDLS and CDR2 is YYNGEE. The CDR3 region has the DNA TGTGCCAGCAGCCCGGGACTAGCGGGGAGGTCCTACGAGCAGTACTTC. Translation gives CASSPGLAGRSYEQYF.

This clone was picked up a small number of times. The chain employs TRBV2 and TRBJ2-4; 10 bases are a match to TRBD2. V lost 4 bases to trimming and J lost 2 bases; unmatched junction nucleotides: 8. The germline V gene has CDR1 SNHLY and CDR2 FYNNEI. The CDR3 extends over 17 amino acids. CDR3 amino acids: CASSVKPAGGTKNIQYF. CDR3 DNA sequence: TGTGCCAGCAGTGTCAAGCCAGCGGGGGGGACCAAAAACATTCAGTACTTC. The whole variable domain, filled in from reference TRBV2 and TRBJ2-4, reads EPEVTQTPSHQVTQMGQEVILRCVPISNHLYFYWYRQILGQKVEFLVSFYNNEISEKSEIFDDQFSVERPDGSNFTLKIRSTKLEDSAMYFCASSVKPAGGTKNIQYFGAGTRLSVL.

The chain recombines TRBV5-1 with TRBJ2-7; 11 bases align to TRBD2. Germline assignment: CDR1 SGHRS and CDR2 YFSETQ. Trimming cost V 3 bases and J 3 bases; bases outside gene matches: 8. This CDR3 region has 16 residues. DNA for the CDR3: TGCGCCAGCAGCTGGAACGTAGCGGGAGGGAGCTACGAGCAGTACTTC. Translated, it gives CASSWNVAGGSYEQYF.

V and J are TRBV7-2 and TRBJ1-2; the D gene is possibly TRBD1 (5 bases). There are 16 residues in the CDR3. The germline V gene has CDR1 SGHTA and CDR2 FQGNSA. The V and J ends lost 4 bases and 7 bases respectively, with 22 bases between them. The CDR3 protein is CASSSSRGGSAAGYTF. DNA of the CDR3: TGTGCCAGCAGCTCCAGTCGGGGGGGGTCGGCGGCTGGCTACACCTTC.

The chain is built from TRBV15 and TRBJ1-1, with D possibly TRBD1 on 6 matching bases. Trimming removed 3 bases from V and 5 bases from J, with 10 bases in between. This CDR3 has 13 residues. Germline V gene data show CDR1 as LNHNV and CDR2 as YYDKDF (reference sequence). CDR3: CATSRQGWTEAFF. The CDR3, as DNA: TGTGCCACCAGCAGGCAGGGGTGGACTGAAGCTTTCTTT. The whole variable domain, remainder taken from reference TRBV15 and TRBJ1-1, is DAMVIQNPRYQVTQFGKPVTLSCSQTLNHNVMYWYQQKSSQAPKLLFHYYDKDFNNEADTPDNFQSRRPNTSFCFLDIRSPGLGDTAMYLCATSRQGWTEAFFGQGTRLTVV.

The chain couples TRBV5-4 to TRBJ2-3; TRBD2 agrees at 9 bases. V was clipped by 1 base and J by 4 bases; unmatched bases: 7. The CDR3 sequence is 16 residues long. Looked up from germline, CDR1 is SGHNT and CDR2 is YYREEE (reference sequence). CDR3 sequence (DNA): TGTGCCAGCAGCTTGAAAGCGGGAGGAGGGGCAGATACGCAGTATTTT. Translating it yields CASSLKAGGGADTQYF.

This clone was counted a few times. V is TRBV28 and J is TRBJ2-1; 12 nucleotides align to TRBD1. V lost 4 bases, J lost 16 bases, and 2 bases stayed unmatched. Germline CDR1 MDHEN, CDR2 SYDVKM. CDR3 length: 11 amino acids. For the CDR3, the DNA is TGTGCCAGCAGTTGGGACAGGGGGCGATTCTTC. Translating it yields CASSWDRGRFF.

The sample holds one count of this clone. The J gene is TRBJ2-7, the V gene TRBV4-1, with 11 nucleotides matching TRBD2. Looked up from germline, CDR1 is MGHRA and CDR2 is YSYEKL. This CDR3 contains 16 residues. Germline trimming cut 0 bases from V and 4 bases from J; bases unmatched to any gene: 5. The CDR3 DNA reads as TGCGCCAGCAGCCAAGATAGAGGGACTAGCGGATACGAGCAGTACTTC. Protein sequence: CASSQDRGTSGYEQYF.

About this clone: This CDR3 is also generated by other DNA sequences in the sample. The gene calls are TRBV5-4 and TRBJ2-1; the match to TRBD2 covers 11 bases. Per germline, CDR1 SGHNT and CDR2 YYREEE (reference sequence). CDR3 length: 15 residues. J gave up 3 bases and V 4 bases, and 3 bases lay outside the gene matches. The CDR3 spells CASSLGTSGYNEQFF. CDR3 nucleotide sequence: TGTGCCAGCAGCCTCGGGACTAGCGGCTACAATGAGCAGTTCTTC.

This clone was counted a few times. The chain is built from TRBV28 and TRBJ2-1; 9 bases line up with TRBD1. Trimming took 1 base from V and 5 from J; bases not matched to a gene: 6. The CDR3 contains 16 residues. Per germline, CDR1 MDHEN and CDR2 SYDVKM. The CDR3 loop is CASSLSGQGRNNEQFF. In DNA form, the CDR3 reads TGTGCCAGCAGTTTATCAGGACAGGGGAGGAACAATGAGCAGTTCTTC. Together with reference TRBV28 and TRBJ2-1, the CDR3 gives the full variable domain: DVKVTQSSRYLVKRTGEKVFLECVQDMDHENMFWYRQDPGLGLRLIYFSYDVKMKEKGDIPEGYSVSREKKERFSLILESASTNQTSMYLCASSLSGQGRNNEQFFGPGTRLTVL.

The chain uses TRBV30 and TRBJ2-1; the D gene is possibly TRBD1 (6 bases). V lost 6 bases, J lost 10 bases, and 7 bases lay in between. The CDR3 has 9 residues. CDR1 GTSNPN and CDR2 SVGIG come from the germline V gene (reference sequence). The DNA of the CDR3 is TGTGCCTGTGGGACAGAGCAGTTCTTC. Translation gives CACGTEQFF.

This clone turned up a few times. This rearrangement joins TRBV5-1 to TRBJ2-2; 11 bases map to TRBD2. The germline V gene encodes CDR1 SGHRS and CDR2 YFSETQ. With 0 bases clipped from V and 3 bases from J, the junction kept 7 bases outside the gene matches. This CDR3 spans 18 amino acids. CDR3 DNA: TGCGCCAGCAGCTTGGGACTAGCGGGATCGGGCGACACCGGGGAGCTGTTTTTT. Translating gives CASSLGLAGSGDTGELFF.

This clone was found a few times. This specimen includes other DNA sequences encoding the same CDR3. V is TRBV7-9 and J is TRBJ2-1; a weak D match, TRBD2 (6 bases). There are 14 residues in the CDR3. Trimming pared 3 bases from V and 0 bases from J, leaving 6 bases between. Germline CDR1 SEHNR, CDR2 FQNEAQ (reference sequence). The CDR3 sequence is CASSLGGSYNEQFF. DNA for the CDR3: TGTGCCAGCAGCTTGGGGGGCTCCTACAATGAGCAGTTCTTC.